This TCR beta chain was identified in a study of cytomegalovirus exposure and HLA in healthy donors. This clone was seen a single time. The V gene's germline CDR1 is SEHNR and CDR2 FQNEAQ (reference sequence). The CDR3 sequence is 15 residues long. The germline V and J ends were trimmed by 2 bases and 0 bases, with 11 bases remaining between them. In the PCR, 60 Vbeta and 13 Jbeta primers were used. Measured with immunoSEQ multiplex PCR; TCRdb has only the in-frame clones, and not every one. The data show some 79,000 clones, 63% seen once. The sequence was obtained from a woman in her 40s in good health and CMV-seropositive. V usage is TRBV7-9 and J usage is TRBJ2-7; D might be TRBD1 (5 bases). Sample: PBMCs. CDR3 residues: CASSLFPRDSYEQYF. The CDR3 nucleotides are TGTGCCAGCAGCTTATTCCCCAGGGACTCCTACGAGCAGTACTTC.